Listed here is a single TCR beta chain. Its antigen is unknown. J lost 4 bases, V lost 8 bases, and 11 bases had no gene match. The CDR3 is 15 residues long. The germline V gene encodes CDR1 MNHNS and CDR2 SASEGT. The data were obtained in a study of siplizumab effects on memory and regulatory T cells. Study-wide findings and caveats: Unstimulated subsets accounted for the mapping of only a minor share of the clones that were alloreactive. Suppressive capability of dividing Tregs from siplizumab cultures went unverified. Mappable alloreactive CD4+ clones averaged around 74% Treg-derived with siplizumab versus roughly 30% in controls.

Measured with immunoSEQ multiplex PCR; TCRdb has only the in-frame clones, and not every one. The sample comprises about 110,000 clones, 90% to 95% of which are singletons, and 0.75% rests with the top ten. V gene TRBV6-1 combines with J gene TRBJ2-3; 8 nucleotides match TRBD2. The material sequenced was Tregs sorted from blood. The TCR sequence derives from a human donor in good health. Here the CDR3 reads CASSISGVTADTQYF. CDR3 DNA sequence: TGTGCCAGCTCGATTAGCGGGGTTACCGCAGATACGCAGTATTTT.